The TCR beta chain described here comes from a study of T cell repertoires in cytomegalovirus infection. For the study at large: In public TCR beta signatures, there were indications of both CMV infection and matching HLA type.

Worth noting for this clonotype: As yet, its antigen is unknown.

Each CDR3 protein is one row after TCRdb ran MiXCR on the reads. Among roughly 90,000 distinct CDR3 sequences listed, approximately 24% were seen once. This CDR3 is built from 16 residues. CDR1 is SGHRS, CDR2 YFSETQ, per germline. V gave up 6 bases and J gave up 8 bases; unmatched junction bases: 12. The source is a human donor in good health (CMV status not recorded). Some clones in this sample may be carry-over from other donors' samples. The chain carries TRBV5-1 and TRBJ2-1; 12 bases map to TRBD1. Sequenced here: CD8+ T cells from cultured PBMCs, sampled from culture after CMV antigen stimulation. CDR3 in DNA: TGCGCCAGCATCGGGACCGGGACAGGGGGCCGGGATGAGCAGTTCTTC. Translated: CASIGTGTGGRDEQFF. Combining the CDR3 with reference TRBV5-1 and TRBJ2-1 gives the whole variable domain KAGVTQTPRYLIKTRGQQVTLSCSPISGHRSVSWYQQTPGQGLQFLFEYFSETQRNKGNFPGRFSGRQFSNSRSEMNVSTLELGDSALYLCASIGTGTGGRDEQFFGPGTRLTVL.